This TCR beta chain was recorded in a study of blood T cell repertoires in COVID-19. Turning to the study itself: Samples came from the United States, Italy and Spain, spanning acute and convalescent COVID-19.

Germline V gene lookup returns CDR1 KGHDR and CDR2 SFDVKD. The CDR3 sequence is 15 residues long. Unmatched junction bases numbered 8, after V lost 3 bases and J lost 8 bases. Original handling: Counts of nucleated cells, estimated from reference gene primer amplification, were obtained. Profiled with immunoSEQ multiplex PCR; TCRdb holds only in-frame clones, not every one. V, J and clone size derive from that table, while D and trimming were established from the DNA sequence. Of hundreds of thousands of clones in the sample, 88% were seen once. This sequence originates from an elderly man with acute or convalescent COVID-19. The chain is built from TRBV24-1 and TRBJ2-3, with 9 nucleotides matching TRBD1. Sequencing was done on a sample of peripheral blood. The CDR3 DNA is TGTGCCACCAGTGATCCCGGACAGGGGAAGGGTACGCAGTATTTT. Its translation is CATSDPGQGKGTQYF.